The 18 T cell receptor beta chains given below trace back to one sample, sequenced in a study of blood T cell repertoires in COVID-19. Clones were sequenced by immunoSEQ multiplex PCR, and TCRdb holds only the in-frame ones, with some missing. This table holds some 240,000 clones, roughly 85% found once. Material for sequencing was peripheral blood. Source of these receptors: a woman aged 65 to 85 with COVID-19, enrolled during active disease.

The V and J genes are TRBV5-8 and TRBJ1-2; no reliable D call. CDR3 length equals 13 residues. CDR1 and CDR2 from the germline V gene are SGHTS and YDEGEE. Trimming left V 5 bases short and J 2 bases short, with 10 bases between. Here the CDR3 reads CASRPQENYGYTF. Here the CDR3 DNA reads TGTGCCAGCAGACCTCAGGAAAACTATGGCTACACCTTC. Full variable domain (missing parts from reference TRBV5-8 and TRBJ1-2): EAGVTQSPTHLIKTRGQQATLRCSPISGHTSVYWYQQALGLGLQFLLWYDEGEERNRGNFPPRFSGRQFPNYSSELNVNALELEDSALYLCASRPQENYGYTFGSGTRLTVV.

The chain combines TRBV7-2 with TRBJ2-3; 14 nucleotides align to TRBD2. J lost 2 bases, V lost 5 bases, and 6 bases had no gene match. Germline V gene sequence: CDR1 SGHTA, CDR2 FQGNSA. The CDR3 spans 17 residues. The CDR3 DNA reads TGTGCCAGCAGCCGCAGACTAGCGGGGGGGCCCACAGATACGCAGTATTTT. It is translated as CASSRRLAGGPTDTQYF.

This clone was picked up many times. The chain couples TRBV5-4 to TRBJ2-4; possible D gene TRBD2, 5 bases. This CDR3 region has 12 residues. CDR1 SGHNT and CDR2 YYREEE come from the germline V gene (reference sequence). V was pared by 4 bases and J by 7 bases, with 9 bases between. DNA of the CDR3: TGTGCCAGCAGCACGCCGGGGAACATTCAGTACTTC. Translating it yields CASSTPGNIQYF.

The chain links TRBV6-2 or TRBV6-3 to TRBJ1-1; 9 bases are shared with TRBD1. CDR3 length equals 15 residues. CDR1 is MNHEY, CDR2 SVGEGT, per germline. Trimming cost V 4 bases and J 5 bases; bases outside gene matches: 8. The CDR3 loop is CASSSPGQGRTEAFF. Written as DNA, the CDR3 is TGTGCCAGCAGTTCCCCGGGACAGGGTAGAACTGAAGCTTTCTTT.

The V gene is TRBV6-1, the J gene TRBJ1-6; 9 nucleotides line up with TRBD1. This CDR3 is 16 amino acids long. Germline CDR1 reads MNHNS; CDR2 reads SASEGT. Germline trimming cut 4 bases from V and 7 bases from J; bases unmatched to any gene: 8. The CDR3 spells CASSVAGQGNNSPLHF. In DNA form, the CDR3 reads TGTGCCAGCAGTGTGGCGGGACAGGGAAACAATTCACCCCTCCACTTT.

The rearrangement links TRBV6-5 to TRBJ1-1; possible D gene TRBD1, 5 bases. Trimming took 0 bases from V and 0 from J, leaving 11 bases between them. The CDR3 contains 16 residues. The germline V gene encodes CDR1 MNHEY and CDR2 SVGAGI. The CDR3 coding sequence is TGTGCCAGCAGTTACTCAAGGGGCCCCATGAACACTGAAGCTTTCTTT. This sequence encodes CASSYSRGPMNTEAFF.

The V and J genes are TRBV12-3 or TRBV12-4 and TRBJ1-2; weak D call: TRBD1 (5 bases). V lost 8 bases and J lost 8, with 12 bases in between. This CDR3 comprises 11 residues. The chain's CDR3 is CASSSGGGYTF. CDR3 DNA: TGTGCCAGCTCTTCCGGGGGGGGCTACACCTTC.

The V gene is TRBV10-3, the J gene TRBJ1-5, with no clear D. Germline V gene lookup returns CDR1 ENHRY and CDR2 SYGVKD. V was cut by 6 bases and J by 4 bases, with 13 bases left in between. This CDR3 spans 14 amino acids. CDR3 protein: CAIRDDGKNQPQHF. CDR3 in DNA: TGTGCCATCAGAGACGACGGGAAAAATCAGCCCCAGCATTTT.

This clone was counted once. V gene TRBV7-2 combines with J gene TRBJ1-6; unclear D gene. Germline CDR1 and CDR2: SGHTA and FQGNSA. Between the trimmed V and J ends, which lost 3 bases and 8 bases, there was a span of 17 bases. This CDR3 has 16 residues. The DNA of the CDR3 is TGTGCCAGCAGCTTTGCTGGTGGAGGTTTGGATTCACCCCTCCACTTT. Protein sequence: CASSFAGGGLDSPLHF.

V gene TRBV15 combines with J gene TRBJ1-6, with a weak D call TRBD1 (5 bases). Germline V gives CDR1 LNHNV, CDR2 YYDKDF (reference sequence). The CDR3 consists of 15 residues. Trimming took off 0 bases at V and 9 bases at J, with 12 bases between the two ends. CDR3 region: CATSRDQGVVSPLHF. CDR3 nucleotide sequence: TGTGCCACCAGCAGAGATCAAGGGGTTGTTTCACCCCTCCACTTT.

This clone has only a few counts. This sequence joins TRBV7-9 and TRBJ2-5, with a tentative D call TRBD2 (5 bases). The CDR3 totals 17 residues. Germline-derived CDR1 and CDR2 are SEHNR and FQNEAQ (reference sequence). With 3 bases removed from V and 4 bases from J, the gap between germline ends came to 21 bases. Here the CDR3 reads CASSFPGGPRRRETQYF. DNA of the CDR3: TGTGCCAGCAGCTTTCCGGGCGGGCCCAGGAGGCGAGAGACCCAGTACTTC.

This chain links TRBV30 with TRBJ2-1; 8 bases map to TRBD1. The V segment lost 4 bases and the J segment 8 bases; nucleotides outside the gene matches: 13. Germline CDR1 is GTSNPN and CDR2 is SVGIG (reference sequence). The CDR3 length is 15 residues. The CDR3, as DNA: TGTGCCTGGACCCGACTGGCAGGGGGCTTCGATGAGCAGTTCTTC. Residues: CAWTRLAGGFDEQFF.

V gene TRBV2 combines with J gene TRBJ1-6, with D maybe TRBD1 (6 bases). The CDR3 spans 13 residues. Looked up from germline, CDR1 is SNHLY and CDR2 is FYNNEI. Trimming left V 4 bases short and J 8 bases short, with 9 bases between. The CDR3 DNA reads TGTGCCAGCAGTGGCAGGACAGATTCACCCCTCCACTTT. Residues: CASSGRTDSPLHF.

The V call is TRBV2, the J call TRBJ2-7; the match to TRBD2 covers 8 bases. Trimming at V came to 7 bases and at J to 1 base, leaving 3 bases not matched to a gene. The CDR3 sequence is 13 residues long. The germline V gene encodes CDR1 SNHLY and CDR2 FYNNEI. The DNA of the CDR3 is TGTGCCAGCACCCCGGGGGGGTCCTACGAGCAGTACTTC. Translation: CASTPGGSYEQYF.

This chain links TRBV12-3 or TRBV12-4 with TRBJ1-2, with D unresolved. V was cut by 3 bases and J by 2 bases, with 7 bases left in between. CDR3 length: 13 amino acids. The DNA for the CDR3 is TGTGCCAGCAGTTTGCACAACAACTATGGCTACACCTTC. Translated: CASSLHNNYGYTF.

V gene TRBV5-6 combines with J gene TRBJ2-7, with 9 bases lining up with TRBD2. From germline, CDR1 is SGHDT and CDR2 YYEEEE. The CDR3 loop spans 15 amino acids. J lost 2 bases, V lost 5 bases, and 8 bases had no gene match. As DNA, the CDR3 is TGTGCCAGCAGTACCGGGACTAGCATTACCTACGAGCAGTACTTC. It translates to CASSTGTSITYEQYF.

J is TRBJ1-4 and V is TRBV28; D unresolved. The V end was cut by 4 bases, the J end by 7 bases, with 22 bases between. The CDR3 sequence is 17 residues long. Germline V gives CDR1 MDHEN, CDR2 SYDVKM. In DNA form, the CDR3 reads TGTGCCAGCAGTTCCGTGGGAGCGGGTGCGTCGGGTGAAAAACTGTTTTTT. Its protein product is CASSSVGAGASGEKLFF.

The genes are TRBV6-5 and TRBJ2-7; 7 nucleotides agree with TRBD2. V was pared by 5 bases and J by 4 bases, with 11 bases of the junction left unmatched. From germline, CDR1 is MNHEY and CDR2 SVGAGI. The CDR3 has 15 residues. The CDR3 coding sequence is TGTGCCAGCAGTCTAGCGGCCCAGGGAATTTACGAGCAGTACTTC. Translation gives CASSLAAQGIYEQYF.